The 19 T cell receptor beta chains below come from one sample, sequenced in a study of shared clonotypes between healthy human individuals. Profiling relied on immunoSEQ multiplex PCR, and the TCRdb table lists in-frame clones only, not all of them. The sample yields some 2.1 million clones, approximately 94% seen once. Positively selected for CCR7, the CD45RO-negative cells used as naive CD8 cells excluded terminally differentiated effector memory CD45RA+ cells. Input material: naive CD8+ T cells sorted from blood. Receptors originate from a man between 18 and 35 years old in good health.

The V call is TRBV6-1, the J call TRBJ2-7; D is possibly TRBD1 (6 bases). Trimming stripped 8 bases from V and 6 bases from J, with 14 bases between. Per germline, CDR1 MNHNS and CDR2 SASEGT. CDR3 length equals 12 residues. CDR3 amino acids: CASLGAETEQYF. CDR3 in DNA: TGTGCCAGCCTGGGGGCCGAAACCGAGCAGTACTTC.

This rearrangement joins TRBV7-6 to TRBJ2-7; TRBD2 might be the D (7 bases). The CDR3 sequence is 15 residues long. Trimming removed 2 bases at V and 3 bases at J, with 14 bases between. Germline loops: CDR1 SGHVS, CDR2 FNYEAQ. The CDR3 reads CASSLTGGPIYEQYF. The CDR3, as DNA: TGTGCCAGCAGCTTAACGGGGGGCCCCATCTACGAGCAGTACTTC.

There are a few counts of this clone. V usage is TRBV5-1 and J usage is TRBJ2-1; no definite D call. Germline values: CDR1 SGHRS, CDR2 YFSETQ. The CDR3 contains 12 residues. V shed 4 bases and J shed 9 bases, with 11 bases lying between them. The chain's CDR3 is CASSRQAGEQFF. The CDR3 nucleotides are TGCGCCAGCAGCCGTCAGGCAGGTGAGCAGTTCTTC. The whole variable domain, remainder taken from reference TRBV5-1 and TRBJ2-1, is KAGVTQTPRYLIKTRGQQVTLSCSPISGHRSVSWYQQTPGQGLQFLFEYFSETQRNKGNFPGRFSGRQFSNSRSEMNVSTLELGDSALYLCASSRQAGEQFFGPGTRLTVL.

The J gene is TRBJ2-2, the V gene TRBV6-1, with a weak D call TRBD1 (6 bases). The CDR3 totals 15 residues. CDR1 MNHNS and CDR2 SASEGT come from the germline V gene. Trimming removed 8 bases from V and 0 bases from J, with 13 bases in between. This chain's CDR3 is CASLGAEANTGELFF. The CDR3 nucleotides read TGTGCCAGCTTGGGGGCGGAAGCGAACACCGGGGAGCTGTTTTTT.

The DNA of the CDR3 is TGTGCCAGCAGCTCTAGTTCTGGGGTCTCTGGCTACACCTTC. As protein: CASSSSSGVSGYTF. This chain connects TRBV9 to TRBJ1-2; the D is unclear. V was pared by 4 bases and J by 7 bases, with 17 bases between. CDR1 SGDLS and CDR2 YYNGEE come from the germline V gene. The CDR3 spans 14 residues. Complete variable domain (other parts from reference TRBV9 and TRBJ1-2): DSGVTQTPKHLITATGQRVTLRCSPRSGDLSVYWYQQSLDQGLQFLIQYYNGEERAKGNILERFSAQQFPDLHSELNLSSLELGDSALYFCASSSSSGVSGYTFGSGTRLTVV.

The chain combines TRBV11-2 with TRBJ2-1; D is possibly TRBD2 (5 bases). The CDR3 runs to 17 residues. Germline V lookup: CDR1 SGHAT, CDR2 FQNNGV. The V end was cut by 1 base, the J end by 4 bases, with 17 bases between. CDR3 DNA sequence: TGTGCCAGCAGCTTAGCGTTAACGACGGGAATGTACAATGAGCAGTTCTTC. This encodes CASSLALTTGMYNEQFF.

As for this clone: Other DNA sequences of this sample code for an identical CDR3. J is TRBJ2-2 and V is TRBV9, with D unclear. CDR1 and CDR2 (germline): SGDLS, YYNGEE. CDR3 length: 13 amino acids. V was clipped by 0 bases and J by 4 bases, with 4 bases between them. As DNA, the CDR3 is TGTGCCAGCAGCGTAGGGCGCACCGGGGAGCTGTTTTTT. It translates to CASSVGRTGELFF.

The CDR3 DNA follows: TGTGCCAGCTCACCACCGTGGGGGGATTCAGGGCCTGGGGCCAACGTCCTGACTTTC. Protein: CASSPPWGDSGPGANVLTF. This chain uses TRBV18 with TRBJ2-6, with TRBD2 as a possible D gene (6 bases). Per germline, CDR1 KGHSH and CDR2 LQKENI. V was clipped by 0 bases and J by 2 bases, with 17 bases between them. This CDR3 comprises 19 residues.

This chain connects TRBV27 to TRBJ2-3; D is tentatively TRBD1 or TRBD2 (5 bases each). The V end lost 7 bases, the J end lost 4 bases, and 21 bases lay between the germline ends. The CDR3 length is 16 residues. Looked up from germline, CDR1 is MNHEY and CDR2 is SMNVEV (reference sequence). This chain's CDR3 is CASTDVAPSGPDTQYF. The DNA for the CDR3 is TGTGCCAGCACTGACGTGGCCCCCTCGGGGCCAGATACGCAGTATTTT.

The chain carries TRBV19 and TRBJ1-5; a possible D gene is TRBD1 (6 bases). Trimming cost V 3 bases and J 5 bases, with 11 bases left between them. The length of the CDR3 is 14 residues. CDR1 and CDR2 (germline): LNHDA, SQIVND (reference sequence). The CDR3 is CASSIGQIYQPQHF. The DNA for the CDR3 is TGTGCCAGTAGTATCGGACAGATCTATCAGCCCCAGCATTTT.

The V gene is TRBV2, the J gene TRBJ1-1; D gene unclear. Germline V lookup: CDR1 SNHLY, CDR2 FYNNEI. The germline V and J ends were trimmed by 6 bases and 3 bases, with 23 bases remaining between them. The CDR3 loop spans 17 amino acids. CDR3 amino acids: CASRERLGIGEDTEAFF. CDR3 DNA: TGTGCCAGCAGGGAAAGGCTGGGGATCGGGGAGGACACTGAAGCTTTCTTT.

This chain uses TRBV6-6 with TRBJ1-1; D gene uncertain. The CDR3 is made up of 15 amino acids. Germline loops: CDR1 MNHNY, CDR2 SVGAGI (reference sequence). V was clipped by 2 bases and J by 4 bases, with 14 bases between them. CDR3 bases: TGTGCCAGCAGTTACCCCGAAGTGGGGTCCACTGAAGCTTTCTTT. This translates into CASSYPEVGSTEAFF.

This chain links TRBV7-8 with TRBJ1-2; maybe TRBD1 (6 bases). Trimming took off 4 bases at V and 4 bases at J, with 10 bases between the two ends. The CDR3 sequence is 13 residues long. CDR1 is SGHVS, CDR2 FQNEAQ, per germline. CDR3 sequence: CASSSTGSYGYTF. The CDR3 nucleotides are TGTGCCAGCAGCTCCACAGGGAGCTATGGCTACACCTTC.

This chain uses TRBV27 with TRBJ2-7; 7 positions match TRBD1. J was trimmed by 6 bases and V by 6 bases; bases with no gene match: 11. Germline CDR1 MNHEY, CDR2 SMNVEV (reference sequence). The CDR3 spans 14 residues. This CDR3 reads CASSALGQLGEQYF. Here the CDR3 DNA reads TGTGCCAGCAGCGCCCTGGGACAGTTAGGCGAGCAGTACTTC.

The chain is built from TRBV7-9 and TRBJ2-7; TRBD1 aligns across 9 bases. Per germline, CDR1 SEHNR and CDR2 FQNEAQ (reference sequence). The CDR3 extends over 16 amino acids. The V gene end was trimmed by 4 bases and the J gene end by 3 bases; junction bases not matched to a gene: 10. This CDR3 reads CASSSIPGQGNYEQYF. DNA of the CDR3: TGTGCCAGCAGCTCCATTCCGGGACAGGGTAACTACGAGCAGTACTTC.

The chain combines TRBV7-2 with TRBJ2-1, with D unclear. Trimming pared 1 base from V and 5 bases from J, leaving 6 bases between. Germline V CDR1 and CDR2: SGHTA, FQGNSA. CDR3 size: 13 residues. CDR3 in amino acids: CASSLENNNEQFF. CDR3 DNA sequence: TGTGCCAGCAGCTTAGAAAACAACAATGAGCAGTTCTTC.

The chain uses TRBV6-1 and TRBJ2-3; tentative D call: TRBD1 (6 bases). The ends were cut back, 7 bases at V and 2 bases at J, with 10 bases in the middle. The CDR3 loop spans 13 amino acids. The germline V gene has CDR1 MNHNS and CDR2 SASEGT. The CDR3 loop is CASTGQNTDTQYF. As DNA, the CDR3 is TGTGCCAGCACAGGACAGAACACAGATACGCAGTATTTT.

The CDR3 here is CASSSAEYNEQFF. The CDR3 coding sequence is TGTGCCAGCAGTTCGGCAGAGTACAATGAGCAGTTCTTC. V usage is TRBV25-1 and J usage is TRBJ2-1; D is unclear. The CDR3 has 13 amino acids. Germline CDR1 MGHDK, CDR2 SYGVNS. The V and J ends lost 5 bases and 4 bases respectively, with 9 bases between them.

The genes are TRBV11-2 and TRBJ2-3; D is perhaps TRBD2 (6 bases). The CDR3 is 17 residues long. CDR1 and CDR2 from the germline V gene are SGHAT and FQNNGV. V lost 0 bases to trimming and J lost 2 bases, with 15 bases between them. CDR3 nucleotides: TGTGCCAGCAGCTTAGATCTTACGGGAGCCCTCACAGATACGCAGTATTTT. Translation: CASSLDLTGALTDTQYF.